The 16 T cell receptor beta chains below all came from one sample that was sequenced in a study of low-dose radiotherapy and immunotherapy resistance in tumors. Time point of the sample: after trial treatment. Stated treatment: LDRT plus nivolumab, ipilimumab, low-dose cyclophosphamide and aspirin (RACIN trial). TRAV- and TRBV-specific primers primed first-strand cDNA, covering alpha and beta chains. Both a constant-region primer and a V-primer adapter served to amplify TCRs across roughly 22 PCR cycles. One entry per CDR3 protein, called by TCRdb with MiXCR from the reads. This table holds around 100,000 distinct CDR3 sequences, 20% to 25% found once. This specimen consisted of PBMCs, obtained after low-dose radiotherapy plus immunotherapy. All receptors come from a female donor with ovarian cancer.

This clonotype was observed at least ten times. This chain uses TRBV12-3 or TRBV12-4 with TRBJ1-6, with 7 bases identical to TRBD1. The CDR3 has 14 residues. The V and J ends lost 6 bases and 7 bases, in that order; junction bases with no gene match: 6. The CDR3 loop is CASSQGTANSPLHF. The CDR3, as DNA: TGTGCCAGCAGCCAAGGGACAGCCAATTCACCCCTCCACTTT.

This clonotype occurred a few times. The V call is TRBV19, the J call TRBJ1-1; 7 bases are shared with TRBD1. Per germline, CDR1 LNHDA and CDR2 SQIVND (reference sequence). This CDR3 contains 16 residues. With V trimmed by 2 bases and J by 0 bases, 6 bases remained unmatched. This chain's CDR3 is CASSILGTVMNTEAFF. The CDR3 coding sequence is TGTGCCAGTAGTATACTGGGGACAGTTATGAACACTGAAGCTTTCTTT.

This rearrangement joins TRBV20-1 to TRBJ2-2; 10 bases align to TRBD2. CDR1 DFQATT and CDR2 SNEGSKA come from the germline V gene (reference sequence). V lost 3 bases and J lost 2; bases outside the gene matches: 12. The CDR3 consists of 18 residues. CDR3 DNA sequence: TGCAGTGCTAGGCGTGTTGGTAGCGGGAGGATAAACACCGGGGAGCTGTTTTTT. Translated: CSARRVGSGRINTGELFF.

This clonotype was recorded at least ten times. The J gene is TRBJ2-3, the V gene TRBV6-2 or TRBV6-3, with 8 bases identical to TRBD1. Unmatched junction bases numbered 9, after V lost 0 bases and J lost 4 bases. The V gene's germline CDR1 is MNHEY and CDR2 SVGEGT. This CDR3 region has 17 residues. In DNA, the CDR3 is TGTGCCAGCAGTTACTCGAGGCAGGGGGCTGGAGCAGATACGCAGTATTTT. Translation gives CASSYSRQGAGADTQYF.

The J gene is TRBJ2-7, the V gene TRBV4-2, with a weak D call TRBD1 (6 bases). CDR1 and CDR2 (germline): LGHNA, YNFKEQ. Between the trimmed V and J ends, which lost 2 bases and 4 bases, there was a span of 12 bases. The CDR3 is 14 amino acids. The CDR3 bases are TGTGCCAGCAGCCAACAGCCAGGGGAGTACGAGCAGTACTTC. Protein: CASSQQPGEYEQYF.

This clonotype came up many times. The gene calls are TRBV3-1 and TRBJ2-5, with 11 bases lining up with TRBD2. J gave up 4 bases and V 5 bases, and 9 bases lay outside the gene matches. CDR1 is LGHDT, CDR2 YNNKEL, per germline (reference sequence). This CDR3 contains 16 residues. CDR3 amino acids: CASSYNSGGARETQYF. In DNA form, the CDR3 reads TGTGCCAGCAGCTACAATAGCGGGGGGGCTCGAGAGACCCAGTACTTC.

Details on this clonotype: A single base separates this from a much larger clone, so it may be a read error. This likely comes from a read error, as the CDR3 has no conserved phenylalanine or tryptophan at its end. This sequence joins TRBV20-1 and TRBJ1-5; TRBD1 matches 10 bases. The CDR3 covers 16 residues. Looked up from germline, CDR1 is DFQATT and CDR2 is SNEGSKA (reference sequence). J was trimmed by 7 bases and V by 3 bases; bases with no gene match: 12. CDR3 DNA: TGCAGTGCTAGCTCACCGGGACAGGGGCAAAGGCAGCCCCAGCATCTT. It translates to CSASSPGQGQRQPQHL.

This clonotype showed up many times. The J gene is TRBJ2-1, the V gene TRBV24-1; D not resolved. V lost 1 base, J lost 6 bases, and 6 bases lay in between. The V gene's germline CDR1 is KGHDR and CDR2 SFDVKD. The CDR3 has 13 amino acids. Here the CDR3 DNA reads TGTGCCACCAGTGATTTCTTGGGCAATGAGCAGTTCTTC. This codes for CATSDFLGNEQFF.

This clonotype was seen at least ten times. The chain uses TRBV24-1 and TRBJ2-1; weak D call: TRBD1 (5 bases). The V gene's germline CDR1 is KGHDR and CDR2 SFDVKD. V was cut by 0 bases and J by 8 bases, with 16 bases left in between. The CDR3 is made up of 16 amino acids. The DNA for the CDR3 is TGTGCCACCAGTGATTTGCTGGGAAGGGGTGAGGATGAGCAGTTCTTC. It translates to CATSDLLGRGEDEQFF.

This clonotype has a handful of counts. V is TRBV4-3 and J is TRBJ2-6, with a possible D match to TRBD1 (6 bases). V was clipped by 4 bases and J by 0 bases, with 13 bases between them. The CDR3 totals 17 residues. Germline V CDR1 and CDR2: LGHNA, YSLEER. The CDR3 coding sequence is TGCGCCAGCAGCCCCTGGGGACAAGACTCTGGGGCCAACGTCCTGACTTTC. Protein sequence: CASSPWGQDSGANVLTF.

This clonotype was seen ten or more times. J is TRBJ2-1 and V is TRBV20-1; 7 nucleotides agree with TRBD2. In germline, CDR1 is DFQATT, CDR2 SNEGSKA (reference sequence). The junction had 9 bases not matched to a gene; V was cut back by 6 bases and J by 4 bases. The CDR3 sequence is 14 residues long. The CDR3 region has the DNA TGCAGTGCCCCCCGGAGCGGGATTTACAATGAGCAGTTCTTC. This translates into CSAPRSGIYNEQFF.

In its sample, this clonotype was seen many times. The chain combines TRBV7-2 with TRBJ2-7; a possible D gene is TRBD1 (7 bases). V lost 5 bases and J 5 bases, leaving 19 bases between the germline ends. This CDR3 spans 15 amino acids. In germline, CDR1 is SGHTA, CDR2 FQGNSA. CDR3 loop: CASSPEEGAWNEQYF. As DNA, the CDR3 is TGTGCCAGCAGCCCAGAGGAGGGGGCATGGAACGAGCAGTACTTC. Supplemented by reference TRBV7-2 and TRBJ2-7, the full variable domain reads GAGVSQSPSNKVTEKGKDVELRCDPISGHTALYWYRQSLGQGLEFLIYFQGNSAPDKSGLPSDRFSAERTGGSVSTLTIQRTQQEDSAVYLCASSPEEGAWNEQYFGPGTRLTVT.

In the case of this clonotype: It is likely a read error: a sequence one base away is far more abundant. The chain is built from TRBV7-2 and TRBJ2-1; 13 bases are a match to TRBD2. Germline loops: CDR1 SGHTA, CDR2 FQGNSA. The ends lost 5 bases at V and 10 bases at J; junction bases unmatched: 14. The CDR3 length is 17 residues. CDR3 DNA: TGTGCCAGCAGCCTAGGGGGGACTAGCGGGATTTCCTACGAGCAGTTCTTC. Its protein is CASSLGGTSGISYEQFF. Looking up the rest from reference TRBV7-2 and TRBJ2-1 gives the full variable domain: GAGVSQSPSNKVTEKGKDVELRCDPISGHTALYWYRQSLGQGLEFLIYFQGNSAPDKSGLPSDRFSAERTGGSVSTLTIQRTQQEDSAVYLCASSLGGTSGISYEQFFGPGTRLTVL.

This clonotype was seen ten or more times. This chain joins TRBV25-1 and TRBJ2-1; 8 bases align to TRBD2. The CDR3 contains 14 residues. The junction had 9 bases not matched to a gene; V was cut back by 9 bases and J by 5 bases. CDR1 is MGHDK, CDR2 SYGVNS, per germline. This CDR3 reads CARPGLAGHNEQFF. CDR3 coding DNA: TGTGCCAGGCCCGGGCTAGCGGGTCACAATGAGCAGTTCTTC.

This clonotype showed up many times. This rearrangement joins TRBV5-1 to TRBJ2-3, with TRBD1 matching over 8 bases. Looked up from germline, CDR1 is SGHRS and CDR2 is YFSETQ. The V and J ends lost 0 bases and 1 base, in that order; junction bases with no gene match: 1. This CDR3 has 15 amino acids. The CDR3 sequence: CASSLGQGRTDTQYF. The CDR3 coding sequence is TGCGCCAGCAGCTTGGGACAGGGGCGCACAGATACGCAGTATTTT.

The sample holds many counts of this clonotype. The chain carries TRBV27 and TRBJ2-5; 13 nucleotides line up with TRBD2. The CDR3 is 16 amino acids. Trimming cost V 5 bases and J 10 bases; bases outside gene matches: 13. CDR1 and CDR2 (germline): MNHEY, SMNVEV (reference sequence). The CDR3, as DNA: TGTGCCAGCAGTACAGGACTAGCGGGAGCAGTTAGTATCCAGTACTTC. Translating gives CASSTGLAGAVSIQYF.